The rows below give T cell receptor beta chains drawn from one sample of a study of blood T cell repertoires in COVID-19. Here immunoSEQ multiplex PCR was the method, and the copy in TCRdb shows in-frame clones only, minus some. The sample consists of about 100,000 clones, around 90% of them appearing once. Source material: peripheral blood. Receptor source: a human donor in a cohort sampled during active COVID-19. Both conserved end residues are part of each CDR3. A D gene is named only where the DNA matches it firmly. A clone size is listed for some rows: how often the clone was seen (once, few, many), or a class if it is expanded.

cdr3_nt cdr3_aa d_call j_call clone_size v_call
TGTGCCAGCAGCCAAGCGGGACATCGGCCCCAGCATTTT CASSQAGHRPQHF . TRBJ1-5 once TRBV3-1/TRBV3-2
TGTGCCAGCAGTCCCCGAATGGGAGTCGGCACTGAAGCTTTCTTT CASSPRMGVGTEAFF . TRBJ1-1 . TRBV2
TGTGCCAGCGCCGACAGTCCTACCTACGAGCAGTACTTC CASADSPTYEQYF . TRBJ2-7 . TRBV28
TGTGCCAGCAGTGACTCCCCTGGACTAGCGGGTATCTCCTACAATGAGCAGTTCTTC CASSDSPGLAGISYNEQFF TRBD2 TRBJ2-1 once TRBV6-4
TGTGCCACCAGGAGGGCTGTGGACTATGGCTACACCTTC CATRRAVDYGYTF . TRBJ1-2 . TRBV19
TGTGCCAGCAGCCCAATGGGGAATTCCGGGACTAGCGGGTCCCGTAGCTCCTACAATGAGCAGTTCTTC CASSPMGNSGTSGSRSSYNEQFF TRBD2 TRBJ2-1 . TRBV4-2
TGTGCCAGCAGTTACCGACAGGGTTTCAATCAGCCCCAGCATTTT CASSYRQGFNQPQHF TRBD1 TRBJ1-5 . TRBV6-2/TRBV6-3
TGTGCCACTAGGAATACCGGGACAGGATCACCCCTCCACTTT CATRNTGTGSPLHF TRBD1 TRBJ1-6 . TRBV19
TGTGCCAGCAGGATGCAGAGCGGTAGCGTGAAAGAGCAGTACTTC CASRMQSGSVKEQYF . TRBJ2-7 . TRBV7-2
TGTGCCAGCAGCCGCAACCTGGGGGGATACGAGCAGTACTTC CASSRNLGGYEQYF . TRBJ2-7 . TRBV14
TGTGCCTGGAGGCCAGTTCAATATGGCTACACCTTC CAWRPVQYGYTF . TRBJ1-2 . TRBV30
TGTGCCAGCAGTTTTTCTAGCGGTACCTACGAGCAGTACTTC CASSFSSGTYEQYF TRBD2 TRBJ2-7 . TRBV28
TGTGCCAGCAGTCAGACTAGCGGGATTGCCAATGAGCAGTTCTTC CASSQTSGIANEQFF TRBD2 TRBJ2-1 . TRBV6-5
TGCGCCAGCAGCCAGGCAGGAATACGCACCGGGGAGCTGTTTTTT CASSQAGIRTGELFF . TRBJ2-2 . TRBV4-1
TGTGCCAGCAGCCTCACTGCGAGCTCCTACGAGCAGTACTTC CASSLTASSYEQYF . TRBJ2-7 . TRBV7-9
TGCGCCAGCAGCCCCCAAGCGGCCTCACAAGAGACCCAGTACTTC CASSPQAASQETQYF . TRBJ2-5 . TRBV5-1
TGTGCCAGCAGCTTAGTAGGCGAGGGGGCTGGAAACACCATATATTTT CASSLVGEGAGNTIYF . TRBJ1-3 . TRBV11-2
TGTGCCAGCAGCGGGGGCGCCAGCACCAATCAGCCCCAGCATTTT CASSGGASTNQPQHF . TRBJ1-5 . TRBV7-2
TGTGCCAGCAGCCCATTCGGACTAGCGATGGGCTTGTCCGAGCAGTACTTC CASSPFGLAMGLSEQYF TRBD2 TRBJ2-7 . TRBV3-1/TRBV3-2
TGTGCCAGCAGCGCCCAGGGGGCCGGGGAGCTGTTTTTT CASSAQGAGELFF TRBD1 TRBJ2-2 . TRBV5-4
TGTGCCAGCAGCGGGGGGGATACGCAGTATTTT CASSGGDTQYF . TRBJ2-3 . TRBV11-2
TGCGCCAGCAGCCCCGGCTCCTACGAGCAGTACTTC CASSPGSYEQYF . TRBJ2-7 . TRBV4-1
TGCGCCAGCAGTCAACGAAACCTCGGGACAGGGGACCACGAGCAGTACTTC CASSQRNLGTGDHEQYF TRBD1 TRBJ2-7 . TRBV23-1
TGTGCCAGCAGCGGGAGAGGTTCCATGAACACTGAAGCTTTCTTT CASSGRGSMNTEAFF . TRBJ1-1 . TRBV9
TGTGCCAGCAGCCGGACAGGGGCTGGCGGGGAGCTGTTTTTT CASSRTGAGGELFF TRBD1 TRBJ2-2 . TRBV5-5
TGCAGTGCTAGTCCCGCCCCGGGACAGGCGAGTTATAGCAATCAGCCCCAGCATTTT CSASPAPGQASYSNQPQHF TRBD1 TRBJ1-5 . TRBV20-1
TGTGCCAGCAGAGAGGGTAATGAGCAGTTCTTC CASREGNEQFF . TRBJ2-1 . TRBV2
TGTGCCAGCAGCGTAGATCCAGGGCTGGAGACCCAGTACTTC CASSVDPGLETQYF . TRBJ2-5 once TRBV9
TGTGCCAGCAGCCGGGCTAATGAGCAGTTCTTC CASSRANEQFF . TRBJ2-1 once TRBV3-1/TRBV3-2
TGCGCCAGCAGCCGGGAGAGATACAATGAGCAGTTCTTC CASSRERYNEQFF . TRBJ2-1 . TRBV4-1
TGTGCCAGCAGCTCGACAGGGGCCCAGTACTTC CASSSTGAQYF TRBD1 TRBJ2-5 . TRBV27
TGCGCCAGCAGCCCTGGAGGGGCCCAGCCCCAGCATTTT CASSPGGAQPQHF . TRBJ1-5 . TRBV5-1
TGTGCCAGCAGTGAAATTGGACAACGGTACGAGCAGTACTTC CASSEIGQRYEQYF . TRBJ2-7 . TRBV6-1
TGTGCCAGCAGCCGAGGACTCCCCATATATTTT CASSRGLPIYF . TRBJ1-3 . TRBV12-3/TRBV12-4
TGTGCCAGCAGCTTGTACAGGGGTAGCGGGAGTGTCACCGGGGAGCTGTTTTTT CASSLYRGSGSVTGELFF TRBD2 TRBJ2-2 . TRBV5-6
TGTGCCAGCAGTTTCAGGGAGGGAGGCTCACCCCTCCACTTT CASSFREGGSPLHF . TRBJ1-6 . TRBV27
TGTGCCAGCAGTCCAAGACTACCTGGAAGGGAGCTGTTTTTT CASSPRLPGRELFF . TRBJ2-2 . TRBV28
TGTGCCTGGGGACAGAATGAGCAGTTCTTC CAWGQNEQFF . TRBJ2-1 . TRBV30
TGTGCCAGCGGACAGGGCCTGAACACTGAAGCTTTCTTT CASGQGLNTEAFF TRBD1 TRBJ1-1 . TRBV2
TGTGCCAGCAAAGGACAGGGTCTCTCCGAGCAGTACTTC CASKGQGLSEQYF TRBD1 TRBJ2-7 . TRBV2
TGTGCCAGCAGCTTAGCGCTCGGGGTCAGAACAGATACGCAGTATTTT CASSLALGVRTDTQYF . TRBJ2-3 . TRBV7-9
TGTGCCAGCAGCGTAGGCCTGACGAAAGGGTTCGGGGACACCGGGGAGCTGTTTTTT CASSVGLTKGFGDTGELFF . TRBJ2-2 . TRBV9
TGTGCCAGCAGCTCGACATTACTCAGGGACACCAAGAACACTGAAGCTTTCTTT CASSSTLLRDTKNTEAFF . TRBJ1-1 . TRBV7-9
TGTGCCATCAGTGAGGCGGCACAGGGAGCTTTCTTT CAISEAAQGAFF . TRBJ1-1 . TRBV10-3
TGTGCCAGCAGCCTAAAGGGGGCTGAAGCTTTCTTT CASSLKGAEAFF . TRBJ1-1 . TRBV4-2
TGCGCCAGCACGAGTATACCGGGAACCTTGGGGACTGAAGCTTTCTTT CASTSIPGTLGTEAFF . TRBJ1-1 . TRBV5-1
TGCAGTGCCAGTAGGGGCCTTAGCTCCTACGAGCAGTACTTC CSASRGLSSYEQYF . TRBJ2-7 . TRBV20-1
TGCGCCAGCAGTAACGGACAGCCCGGGGAGCTGTTTTTT CASSNGQPGELFF . TRBJ2-2 . TRBV5-1
TGCGCCAGCAGCCGCTCCGGGAGTCGAGTTGCCTACGAGCAGTACTTC CASSRSGSRVAYEQYF . TRBJ2-7 few TRBV4-1
TGTGCCAGCAGCATCACAGGGAATAAGGATGGCTACACCTTC CASSITGNKDGYTF . TRBJ1-2 few TRBV5-4
TGTGCCAGCAGTTATCCCGCAGGGGGCTGGACAGATACGCAGTATTTT CASSYPAGGWTDTQYF TRBD1 TRBJ2-3 . TRBV6-6
TGTGCCAGCAGCTCCGGGACAGTTTACGAGCAGTACTTC CASSSGTVYEQYF TRBD1 TRBJ2-7 . TRBV9
TGTGCCAGCAGTTTCAGGGGGCGCGTCAATTCACCCCTCCACTTT CASSFRGRVNSPLHF TRBD1 TRBJ1-6 . TRBV28
TGTGCCAGTAGTATGGGCACAGGGTGGATGTCGGATCAGTACTTC CASSMGTGWMSDQYF . TRBJ2-4 . TRBV19
TGTGCCAGCAGCCAGACGGCTAGGCAGTACGGGTACTACTTC CASSQTARQYGYYF . TRBJ2-4 . TRBV3-1/TRBV3-2